Listed below are T cell receptor beta chains from one sample, sequenced in a study of tumor-infiltrating lymphocytes in primary liver carcinoma. In TCRdb, the multiplex PCR reads were re-called with MiXCR into one record per CDR3 protein. This sample has 48,000 or so distinct CDR3 sequences; 70% to 80% occur once, and the top ten carry approximately 25%. Input material: liver tumor tissue from sampling region 3. The receptors here all came from a man aged 40-50 years with primary liver carcinoma and hepatitis B virus infection. CDR3s include the opening cysteine and the closing phenylalanine or tryptophan. The order of the fields is clone size, J gene, D gene, V gene, CDR3 DNA, CDR3 protein. The D gene is left open where the match is weak. The size entry is marked missing in some rows and otherwise reads once, few, many or a size class.

- TRBJ2-7 - TRBV4-1 TGCGCCAGCAGCCCGAAGGCCCTCGGCGCGCGCTCCTATGAGCAGAACTTC CASSPKALGARSYEQNF
- TRBJ2-2 - TRBV11-2 TGTGTCTGCAGCTTATGGCTGGAGAACACCGGGGAGCTGTTTTTT CVCSLWLENTGELFF
- TRBJ2-1 TRBD2 TRBV5-6 TGTGACAGCAGCATGGGAGCGGGGCGCGGCTACAATGAGCAGTTCTTC CDSSMGAGRGYNEQFF
many TRBJ2-7 - TRBV6-2/TRBV6-3 TGTGCCAGCAGCCGAAGGGATTTTTACGAGCAGTACTTC CASSRRDFYEQYF
- TRBJ2-1 TRBD2 TRBV6-5 TGTACCAGCAGGGGACTAGTGGGGGAACACAATAAGCAGTTCTTC CTSRGLVGEHNKQFF
many TRBJ2-1 - TRBV29-1 TGCAGCGTTAACGGGGCAGGCAATGAGCAGTTCTTC CSVNGAGNEQFF
- TRBJ2-3 TRBD1 TRBV6-5 TGTGCCTGCAGTTACCCGAACAGGGGGCGAGCAGATACGCAGTATTTT CACSYPNRGRADTQYF
- TRBJ2-7 - TRBV7-9 TGTGCCAGCTGTAGAGCAGTGGGTGGGACCTACGAGCAGTACTTC CASCRAVGGTYEQYF
- TRBJ2-1 TRBD2 TRBV7-9 TGTGCCAACAGCCCGGGCAGGGCGGGAGTCTGGGATGGGCAGTTCTTC CANSPGRAGVWDGQFF
- TRBJ2-4 - TRBV29-1 TGCAGCGTTGTTTCTAGGATTAACATTCAGTACTTC CSVVSRINIQYF
once TRBJ2-5 - TRBV5-5 TGTGCCAGCAGTTTGGGGTTAGCAAGAAGGTACCAAGAGACCCAGTACTTC CASSLGLARRYQETQYF
- TRBJ2-7 - TRBV13 TGCGCCAGCGGCTTACGCGGTGAGCAGTACTTC CASGLRGEQYF
- TRBJ2-5 - TRBV5-5 TGTGCCAGCAGCTTGGGTCTAGCAAGAGGGTACCGAGAGACCCACTACTTC CASSLGLARGYRETHYF
many TRBJ2-7 TRBD2 TRBV6-5 TGTGCCAGCAGCCGTCGCGGGCTAGCGGTCTCCTACGAGCAGTACTTC CASSRRGLAVSYEQYF
- TRBJ1-5 - TRBV10-2 TGCGCCAGCAGTGAGTCCGGGGGTGAGGGTCACCCCCAGCATTTC CASSESGGEGHPQHF
- TRBJ2-1 TRBD2 TRBV11-1 TGTGCCAGCAACTTACGCCCGGGACTAGCGGCTTATTCCTACGATGAGCAGATCTTC CASNLRPGLAAYSYDEQIF
- TRBJ1-6 TRBD1 TRBV6-6 TGTTTCAGCAGTTACTCCGGGACAGGGGATTCACCCCTCCACTTT CFSSYSGTGDSPLHF
few TRBJ1-4 TRBD1 TRBV10-2 TGCGCCAGCAGTGGAAGACAGGGGGTTGAAAAACTGTTTTTT CASSGRQGVEKLFF
many TRBJ2-2 - TRBV7-9 TGTGCCAGCAGCCTCACCGAATGGGGCGGGGAGCTGTTTTTT CASSLTEWGGELFF
many TRBJ2-5 - TRBV28 TGTGCCAGTAGCCCAGTAGGTGAGACCCAGTACTTC CASSPVGETQYF
- TRBJ2-3 - TRBV7-9 TGTGCCAGCAGCAATAGCAGGGCATATACGCAGTACTTT CASSNSRAYTQYF
- TRBJ2-2 - TRBV7-9 TGTGCAAGCAGCTTAGGGACAAACACCGGGGAGCCGTTTTTT CASSLGTNTGEPFF
- TRBJ1-1 - TRBV19 TGTGCCAGTAGAACATACGAGACCATTAACACTGAAGCTTTCTTT CASRTYETINTEAFF
once TRBJ2-1 - TRBV6-5 TGTACCAGCAGTTCACTAGCTCCCTACAATGATCAGTTCTTC CTSSSLAPYNDQFF
- TRBJ2-3 - TRBV12-3/TRBV12-4 TGTGCCAGCAGCCCCCTCGTAAGCACAGATACGCAGTATTTT CASSPLVSTDTQYF
once TRBJ1-1 TRBD1 TRBV11-2 TGTGCCAGTAGCCGAATGGGGGGACAGGGGTTCTGCACTGATGCTTTCTTT CASSRMGGQGFCTDAFF
- TRBJ2-3 TRBD2 TRBV29-1 TGCAGCGTGGCGGCGGGGGGAGACACAGATACGCAGTATTTT CSVAAGGDTDTQYF
- TRBJ2-1 - TRBV6-5 TGTGCCATCAGTTACTCGCGGGGAGGCGGCTCCTACAATGAGCGGTTCTTC CAISYSRGGGSYNERFF
- TRBJ1-2 - TRBV6-5 TGTGCCAGCAATTACTCAAGGGGGGATGGCAGCACCTTC CASNYSRGDGSTF
- TRBJ1-1 - TRBV10-3 TGTGCCATCGGTCCAGGGGACGATCGGAACTCTGAAGCTTCCTTT CAIGPGDDRNSEASF
once TRBJ2-3 TRBD2 TRBV29-1 TGCAGCTCCACCGGGACTAGCGGGACCATCACAGATGCCCAGTATTTT CSSTGTSGTITDAQYF
once TRBJ1-1 - TRBV28 - CASTLAYVGAGTEAVF
- TRBJ2-7 TRBD1 TRBV29-1 TGCAACGTTGTGGGACAGGGTTCATACGAGCAGTACTTC CNVVGQGSYEQYF
many TRBJ2-7 - TRBV30 TGTGCCTGGAAGACAGTGAGCTCCTACGAGCAGTACTTC CAWKTVSSYEQYF
few TRBJ2-7 TRBD1 TRBV28 TGTGCCAGCAGTCCCCCGGGACAGGGTCCCTACGAGCAGTACTTC CASSPPGQGPYEQYF
few TRBJ2-1 TRBD2 TRBV11-1 TGTGCCAGTAGCCTGGGACTAGCGGGAGAAGTTGACAATGGGCTGTTCTTC CASSLGLAGEVDNGLFF
- TRBJ2-1 TRBD2 TRBV5-5 TGTGCCATCAGCTTGACTAGCGGGGACAATGGGCAGTTCTTC CAISLTSGDNGQFF
- TRBJ2-5 TRBD1 TRBV6-6 TGTGTCAGCGGTTACTCGACGGGACAGGGCCAAGAGACCCAGTACTTC CVSGYSTGQGQETQYF
- TRBJ2-1 - TRBV14 TGTTCCAGCAGTCCCGGGACTTGGGATGAGCAGTTCTTC CSSSPGTWDEQFF
- TRBJ2-3 TRBD1 TRBV10-3 TGTGCCATCACCCCGGGACAGGCTCGCACAGATACGCATCATTTT CAITPGQARTDTHHF
many TRBJ2-2 TRBD2 TRBV5-8 TGTGCCAGCAGCCCCGGCGGGACTAGCGGGGACACCGGGGAGCTGTTTTTT CASSPGGTSGDTGELFF
- TRBJ2-7 - TRBV11-2 TGTGCCAGCAAAAGACTTGTGGGAACCTACAAGCAGTACTTC CASKRLVGTYKQYF
few TRBJ2-1 TRBD2 TRBV6-5 TGTGCCACCAGTTACGGGAGCGGGAGTTACAATGAGCAGTCCTTC CATSYGSGSYNEQSF
- TRBJ1-2 - TRBV6-1 TGTGCCAGCAGGCGGGACTACTATGGCTACGCCTTC CASRRDYYGYAF
once TRBJ2-5 TRBD2 TRBV29-1 TGCAGCGTTTGGGCGGCGGGAGTGGGCAATGAGACCCAGTACTTC CSVWAAGVGNETQYF
- TRBJ2-1 - TRBV29-1 TGCGGCTTTGAATGTGACAGGATTAGATCTTACAATGAGCAGTTCTTC CGFECDRIRSYNEQFF
- TRBJ2-4 TRBD2 TRBV4-1 TGCGCCTGCAACCAAGATTCGGGGGGGAGTAGCCCTGCCAAAAACATTCAGTACTTC CACNQDSGGSSPAKNIQYF
- TRBJ1-5 - TRBV30 TGTGCCTGCAAGACAGACAATCAGCCCCAGCATTTT CACKTDNQPQHF
- TRBJ2-3 - TRBV6-6 TGTGAGAGCAGTTACCGAGTAGAGTATAGCAATCAGCCCCAGTATTTT CESSYRVEYSNQPQYF